The source of this T cell receptor (beta chain) is a study of metastatic and nonmetastatic thyroid tumors. Study as a whole: Comparative analysis of repertoires was undertaken across blood and tumor or nodule tissue obtained from malignant and benign thyroid patients.

Original methodology: Clinicopathological groups of papillary thyroid cancer showed CDR3 differences that were used to build a distant-metastasis classifier. TCRdb reprocessed the PCR reads using MiXCR. These V and J calls are TCRdb output, not the study's own analysis. The table includes 35,000 to 45,000 clones, 12% detected once. Before thyroid surgery, none of the patients had received any treatment. Germline CDR1 reads SGHVS; CDR2 reads FNYEAQ. This CDR3 has 14 amino acids. The V gene lost 5 bases and the J gene lost 6 bases, with 16 bases spanning the gap. This clone was recorded at least ten times. At the DNA level, this CDR3 is encoded by other sequences in the same sample as well.

V and J are TRBV7-6 and TRBJ1-1; possibly TRBD1 for D (5 bases). The TCR comes from a male donor with papillary thyroid cancer or a benign thyroid nodule (not recorded which). Some clones in this sample may be carry-over from other donors' samples. Sequencing was done on a sample of blood. The CDR3 here is CASSRGGGISEAFF. CDR3 nucleotides: TGTGCCAGCAGCCGCGGGGGGGGGATTTCTGAAGCTTTCTTT.